This is a list of T cell receptor beta chains from one sample in a study of T-cell reconstitution after alpha-beta-depleted transplantation in children. TCRdb reanalysed the PCR reads using MiXCR and keeps one entry per CDR3 protein. The data contain some 80,000 distinct CDR3 sequences, approximately 18% of them singletons. Sample: PBMCs, mostly from graft donor cells, taken 360 days after TCRalphabeta/CD19-depleted stem cell transplant. The origin of the receptors is a male patient aged 2-9 years who had a stem cell transplant for acute lymphoblastic leukemia, so the T cells may come from the graft donor. The CDR3 runs from the conserved cysteine through the conserved F or W. A D gene is named only where the DNA matches it firmly. The size of a clone is reported for some rows only, either as once, few or many, or as a class for expanded clones.

>few|TRBV4-1|TRBJ1-2|TRBD1
CASSPEDRVKGYGYTF
TGCGCCAGCAGCCCCGAGGACAGGGTTAAGGGCTATGGCTACACCTTC
>few|TRBV10-3|TRBJ2-7|.
CAIRIDRAYEQYF
TGTGCCATCAGAATAGACCGCGCCTACGAGCAGTACTTC
>.|TRBV18|TRBJ2-2|TRBD2
CASSPYREDVGELFF
TGTGCCAGCTCACCGTACCGGGAGGATGTCGGGGAGCTGTTTTTT
>.|TRBV2|TRBJ1-3|.
CASSPTESSGNTIYF
TGTGCCAGCAGTCCGACGGAAAGCTCTGGAAACACCATATATTTT
>.|TRBV5-1|TRBJ2-1|TRBD1
CASSLAGTGVNEQFF
TGCGCCAGCAGCTTGGCCGGGACAGGGGTGAATGAGCAGTTCTTC
>many|TRBV2|TRBJ2-3|.
CASRYTDTQYF
TGTGCCAGCAGATACACAGATACGCAGTATTTT
>.|TRBV6-1|TRBJ2-2|TRBD2
CASREGRNTGELFF
TGTGCCAGCCGGGAGGGGAGGAACACCGGGGAGCTGTTTTTT
>few|TRBV5-1|TRBJ2-5|.
CASSLVAGAGETQYF
TGCGCCAGCAGCTTGGTCGCAGGGGCTGGGGAGACCCAGTACTTC
>.|TRBV7-9|TRBJ1-2|TRBD1
CASSPILSGGDGYTF
TGTGCCAGCAGCCCAATCCTATCAGGGGGCGATGGCTACACCTTC
>.|TRBV7-9|TRBJ2-3|.
CASSLPSGGTDTQYF
TGTGCCAGCAGCTTACCAAGTGGGGGCACAGATACGCAGTATTTT
>few|TRBV12-3/TRBV12-4|TRBJ2-4|.
CASSLFTGPRNIQYF
TGTGCCAGCAGTTTGTTCACAGGGCCGAGGAACATTCAGTACTTC
>few|TRBV9|TRBJ2-4|.
CASSVGRGVGNIQYF
TGTGCCAGCAGCGTAGGAAGGGGAGTGGGAAACATTCAGTACTTC
>few|TRBV20-1|TRBJ1-1|.
CSVLPNTEAFF
TGCAGTGTTCTACCGAACACTGAAGCTTTCTTT
>.|TRBV9|TRBJ2-7|TRBD1
CASSVAGQGYEQYF
TGTGCCAGCAGCGTAGCCGGACAGGGGTACGAGCAGTACTTC
>.|TRBV12-3/TRBV12-4|TRBJ1-1|.
CASSRLRNTEAFF
TGTGCCAGCAGCCGGCTTAGGAACACTGAAGCTTTCTTT
>many|TRBV12-3/TRBV12-4|TRBJ1-2|TRBD1
CASSLNREQGGFYGYTF
TGTGCCAGCAGTTTAAATCGGGAACAGGGGGGATTTTATGGCTACACCTTC
>.|TRBV4-1|TRBJ2-2|.
CASSHGRAGTGELFF
TGCGCCAGCAGCCACGGCAGGGCGGGCACCGGGGAGCTGTTTTTT
>few|TRBV6-5|TRBJ2-7|.
CASSYSAESSYEQYF
TGTGCCAGCAGTTACTCTGCGGAAAGCTCCTACGAGCAGTACTTC
>.|TRBV11-2|TRBJ2-7|TRBD1
CASSLQGTHSYEQYF
TGTGCCAGCAGCCTACAGGGGACACATTCCTACGAGCAGTACTTC
>few|TRBV18|TRBJ2-7|TRBD1
CASSHGTGVYEQYF
TGTGCCAGCTCACACGGGACAGGGGTCTACGAGCAGTACTTC
>.|TRBV5-1|TRBJ1-2|.
CASSLADRVNGYTF
TGCGCCAGCAGCTTGGCTGACAGAGTAAATGGCTACACCTTC
>.|TRBV15|TRBJ2-1|.
CATSRDPPPAGSTYNEQFF
TGTGCCACCAGCAGAGATCCCCCTCCGGCGGGGAGTACCTACAATGAGCAGTTCTTC
>many|TRBV10-3|TRBJ2-1|.
CAIRRGNKGYNEQFF
TGTGCCATCAGGAGAGGGAATAAGGGCTACAATGAGCAGTTCTTC
>.|TRBV24-1|TRBJ2-1|.
CATSDSGHHEQFF
TGTGCCACCAGTGATTCCGGGCACCATGAGCAGTTCTTC
>many|TRBV12-3/TRBV12-4|TRBJ1-2|.
CASSSGQGSYGYTF
TGTGCCAGCAGTTCCGGACAAGGGTCTTATGGCTACACCTTC
>few|TRBV20-1|TRBJ2-5|.
CSAIVGIEETQYF
TGCAGTGCTATCGTGGGGATTGAAGAGACCCAGTACTTC
>many|TRBV3-1|TRBJ2-7|TRBD2
CASSRGSGSYEQYF
TGTGCCAGCAGCCGAGGTAGCGGGAGCTACGAGCAGTACTTC
>.|TRBV3-1|TRBJ2-7|TRBD2
CASSPRTSGYYEQYF
TGTGCCAGCAGCCCGCGGACTAGCGGGTACTACGAGCAGTACTTC
>few|TRBV10-2|TRBJ2-3|TRBD2
CASSVTRHSGSATDTQYF
TGCGCCAGCAGTGTAACCCGTCATAGCGGGAGCGCTACAGATACGCAGTATTTT
>many|TRBV12-3/TRBV12-4|TRBJ2-4|TRBD2
CASSRTSGSGSVQYF
TGTGCCAGCAGTCGGACTAGCGGGAGTGGTTCCGTTCAGTACTTC
>many|TRBV5-1|TRBJ2-7|.
CASSLAGGTYEQYF
TGCGCCAGCAGCTTGGCCGGGGGAACCTACGAGCAGTACTTC
>few|TRBV6-1|TRBJ2-3|TRBD2
CASVDGTRGTDTQYF
TGTGCCAGCGTAGATGGGACTAGGGGCACAGATACGCAGTATTTT
>.|TRBV12-3/TRBV12-4|TRBJ2-4|.
CASRTSFGHKAF
TGTGCCAGCAGGACCAGTTTTGGGCATAAGGCCTTC
>many|TRBV2|TRBJ2-5|TRBD1
CASSAGTGLETQYF
TGTGCCAGCAGTGCCGGGACAGGGCTGGAGACCCAGTACTTC
>.|TRBV27|TRBJ2-5|.
CATSPLGNKETQYF
TGTGCCACTAGCCCGCTAGGGAACAAAGAGACCCAGTACTTC
>.|TRBV2|TRBJ2-3|.
CASKITDTQYF
TGTGCCAGCAAGATCACAGATACGCAGTATTTT
>.|TRBV20-1|TRBJ2-5|.
CSARDLGVSQYF
TGCAGTGCTAGAGATCTTGGGGTTTCCCAGTACTTC
>.|TRBV10-3|TRBJ2-1|TRBD2
CAISGLAGGFRYNEQFF
TGTGCCATCAGCGGACTAGCGGGAGGGTTCAGGTACAATGAGCAGTTCTTC
>few|TRBV10-3|TRBJ2-3|.
CATSHPGTDTQYF
TGTGCCACCTCTCACCCGGGCACAGATACGCAGTATTTT
>few|TRBV7-9|TRBJ2-3|.
CASSFGVSTDTQYF
TGTGCCAGCAGCTTCGGGGTGAGCACAGATACGCAGTATTTT
>once|TRBV5-6|TRBJ1-3|.
CASSLETGDRSGNTIYF
TGTGCCAGCAGCTTGGAGACAGGAGACCGGAGTGGAAACACCATATATTTT
>.|TRBV7-8|TRBJ1-5|TRBD1
CASRLDRGRQPQHF
TGTGCCAGCAGACTGGACAGGGGGAGGCAGCCCCAGCATTTT
>.|TRBV25-1|TRBJ1-2|TRBD1
CASSESRQGAEGYTF
TGTGCCAGCAGTGAATCCCGACAGGGGGCAGAGGGCTACACCTTC
>.|TRBV11-2|TRBJ2-1|TRBD2
CASSFLAASYNEQFF
TGTGCCAGCAGCTTCCTAGCGGCCTCCTACAATGAGCAGTTCTTC
>many|TRBV7-9|TRBJ2-1|TRBD2
CASSGLVSYNEQFF
TGTGCCAGCAGCGGACTAGTTTCCTACAATGAGCAGTTCTTC
>few|TRBV10-3|TRBJ2-1|TRBD2
CAIRAGGLDGYNEQFF
TGTGCCATCAGGGCCGGGGGACTAGATGGCTACAATGAGCAGTTCTTC
>few|TRBV5-5|TRBJ1-2|TRBD1
CASSFRPQGGANYGYTF
TGTGCCAGCAGCTTCCGCCCCCAGGGGGGAGCTAACTATGGCTACACCTTC
>.|TRBV7-9|TRBJ2-1|.
CASSHLATTYNEQFF
TGTGCCAGCAGCCACCTAGCGACTACCTACAATGAGCAGTTCTTC
>once|TRBV10-2|TRBJ2-1|.
CASSESYREGRDEQFF
TGCGCCAGCAGTGAGTCTTACAGGGAAGGTAGGGATGAGCAGTTCTTC
>.|TRBV5-1|TRBJ2-3|TRBD2
CASSFPGLAGVGTDTQYF
TGCGCCAGCAGCTTCCCGGGACTAGCGGGAGTAGGAACAGATACGCAGTATTTT
>.|TRBV5-1|TRBJ2-1|.
CASSLSGLTGNEQFF
TGCGCCAGCAGCTTGTCGGGGCTAACGGGCAATGAGCAGTTCTTC
>.|TRBV4-2|TRBJ2-3|TRBD2
CASSQEFSGISDTQYF
TGTGCCAGCAGCCAAGAATTCAGCGGGATTTCAGATACGCAGTATTTT
>few|TRBV6-6|TRBJ2-5|.
CASSRGEQETQYF
TGTGCCAGCAGTCGGGGCGAACAAGAGACCCAGTACTTC
>.|TRBV3-1|TRBJ2-1|TRBD2
CASSQGTSGSGNEQFF
TGTGCCAGCAGCCAAGGGACTAGCGGGAGCGGTAATGAGCAGTTCTTC
>few|TRBV5-8|TRBJ1-5|TRBD1
CASSLDRVQPQHF
TGTGCCAGCAGCTTAGACAGGGTTCAGCCCCAGCATTTT
>.|TRBV3-1|TRBJ2-6|TRBD1
CASSRQGAGANVLTF
TGTGCCAGCAGCCGCCAGGGGGCCGGGGCCAACGTCCTGACTTTC
>.|TRBV7-2|TRBJ2-2|.
CASSFTSFGELFF
TGTGCCAGCAGTTTCACGTCATTCGGGGAGCTGTTTTTT
>.|TRBV12-3/TRBV12-4|TRBJ2-5|TRBD2
CASSRLAGTQETQYF
TGTGCCAGCAGCCGACTAGCGGGAACCCAAGAGACCCAGTACTTC
>.|TRBV7-2|TRBJ1-1|.
CASSYTGLGDTEAFF
TGTGCCAGCAGCTATACAGGGTTGGGGGACACTGAAGCTTTCTTT
>.|TRBV7-9|TRBJ2-3|TRBD1
CASSLAGGSSRTDTQYF
TGTGCCAGCAGCCTAGCAGGGGGAAGCTCCCGCACAGATACGCAGTATTTT